This T cell receptor beta chain was found in a study of identical twins. Notes on the study in general: Conclusions leaned on cross-sectional statistical analysis and did not track the same donors over time.

This CDR3 is 14 amino acids long. V was pared by 6 bases and J by 1 base, with 9 bases of the junction left unmatched. Germline V gene data show CDR1 as DFQATT and CDR2 as SNEGSKA (reference sequence). A remark on this clonotype: Its antigen is still unknown.

One entry per CDR3 protein results from TCRdb running MiXCR on the 5' RACE reads. The sample comprises approximately 700,000 distinct CDR3 sequences, over 15% of which are singletons, and roughly 14% rests with the top ten. The same specimen was also included in a second study, on T cells expressing NK-cell markers. Turning to that study: An anti-gamma-delta TCR antibody restricted sorting to alpha-beta TCR T cells in several experiments.

The source is a woman aged 18-29 years in good health. Sequenced input: PBMCs. This chain joins TRBV20-1 and TRBJ2-7; 7 nucleotides match TRBD2. For the CDR3, the DNA is TGCAGTGCCATCCTACCTAGCGGATCCTACGAGCAGTACTTC. This gives the protein CSAILPSGSYEQYF.